Following are 9 T cell receptor beta chains from one sample sequenced in a study of CD8 T cells in Susac syndrome. Reverse transcription of roughly 0.5 to 1 ug RNA used random hexamers. TCRdb reprocessed the immunoSEQ multiplex PCR reads with MiXCR, giving one entry per CDR3 protein. The data hold about 140,000 distinct CDR3 sequences, with 95% observed a single time. Specimen: CD4+ T cells from PBMCs. The receptors derive from a human donor with Susac syndrome.

The chain is built from TRBV21-1 and TRBJ1-3. TRBV21-1 is tagged as a pseudogene. This CDR3 has 17 amino acids. This CDR3 reads CASSKHGTPYSGNTIYF. The CDR3 bases are TGTGCCAGCAGCAAACATGGAACACCTTACTCTGGAAACACCATATATTTT.

The genes are TRBV20-1 and TRBJ2-2; D is unclear. Germline CDR1 and CDR2: DFQATT and SNEGSKA (reference sequence). The germline V and J ends were trimmed by 1 base and 1 base, with 7 bases remaining between them. The CDR3 length is 14 residues. The CDR3 DNA sequence: TGCAGTGCTAGAGTTAGACGGAACACCGGGGAGCTGTTTTTT. This gives the protein CSARVRRNTGELFF.

The rearrangement uses TRBV19 and TRBJ2-5; TRBD2 is a possible D gene (7 bases). Germline CDR1 and CDR2: LNHDA and SQIVND (reference sequence). The germline V and J ends were trimmed by 4 bases and 5 bases, with 11 bases remaining between them. The CDR3 contains 13 residues. The CDR3 here is CASSRGREETQYF. The CDR3 coding sequence is TGTGCCAGTAGTAGGGGGCGGGAGGAGACCCAGTACTTC.

This chain connects TRBV18 to TRBJ2-1; perhaps TRBD1 as D (6 bases). Trimming stripped 1 base from V and 2 bases from J, with 15 bases between. The CDR3 runs 17 residues. Germline lookup yields CDR1 KGHSH and CDR2 LQKENI. This chain's CDR3 is CASSPLPAGQTYNEQFF. The CDR3 DNA reads as TGTGCCAGCTCACCACTTCCCGCCGGACAGACCTACAATGAGCAGTTCTTC.

The chain uses TRBV29-1 and TRBJ1-2; D is ambiguous. The V and J ends lost 4 bases and 5 bases respectively, with 11 bases between them. Germline CDR1 is SQVTM and CDR2 is ANQGSEA. This CDR3 is 12 amino acids long. In nucleotides, the CDR3 is TGCAGCGTTGGGATAGGACTTTATGGCTACACCTTC. The encoded protein is CSVGIGLYGYTF. Based on the CDR3 plus reference TRBV29-1 and TRBJ1-2, the full variable domain is SAVISQKPSRDICQRGTSLTIQCQVDSQVTMMFWYRQQPGQSLTLIATANQGSEATYESGFVIDKFPISRPNLTFSTLTVSNMSPEDSSIYLCSVGIGLYGYTFGSGTRLTVV.

The chain joins TRBV30 to TRBJ1-2; the D is unclear. The germline V and J ends were trimmed by 0 bases and 2 bases, with 7 bases remaining between them. The CDR3 is made up of 13 amino acids. Germline V gene lookup returns CDR1 GTSNPN and CDR2 SVGIG (reference sequence). For the CDR3, the DNA is TGTGCCTGGAGTGTAACACTAAACTATGGCTACACCTTC. The encoded protein is CAWSVTLNYGYTF.

The chain uses TRBV4-2 and TRBJ1-3, with D uncertain. V gave up 0 bases and J gave up 0 bases, with 9 bases separating them. This CDR3 region has 16 residues. Germline V gene sequence: CDR1 LGHNA, CDR2 YNFKEQ. The CDR3 DNA is TGTGCCAGCAGCCAAGAGAGGATTCTCTCTGGAAACACCATATATTTT. Translated, it gives CASSQERILSGNTIYF.

This rearrangement joins TRBV12-3 or TRBV12-4 to TRBJ1-5; no firm D call. Between the trimmed V and J ends, which lost 3 bases and 2 bases, there was a span of 14 bases. The CDR3 loop spans 16 amino acids. The DNA of the CDR3 is TGTGCCAGCAGTTTTAGCTGGGAGGTCGGCAATCAGCCCCAGCATTTT. It specifies CASSFSWEVGNQPQHF.

The chain recombines TRBV6-2 or TRBV6-3 with TRBJ2-7; D is possibly TRBD1 or TRBD2 (5 bases each). Trimming pared 5 bases from V and 7 bases from J, leaving 12 bases between. The CDR3 extends over 12 amino acids. The germline V gene encodes CDR1 MNHEY and CDR2 SVGEGT. This CDR3 is CASSPRGYEQYF. CDR3 bases: TGTGCCAGCAGTCCCCGGGGCTATGAGCAGTACTTC.